This T cell receptor beta chain emerged from a study of Ad26.COV2.S vaccination and SARS-CoV-2 variants. At the level of the study: Doses of Ad26.COV2.S were injected into muscle once or twice, 56 days apart. Overall study results and limits: Spike-specific TCR breadth in vaccine recipients exceeded that seen in placebo recipients.

Note on this clone: Its antigen is unidentified.

Germline V gene sequence: CDR1 SGHRS, CDR2 YFSETQ. The ends were cut back, 0 bases at V and 9 bases at J, with 25 bases in the middle. The CDR3 runs 18 residues. The treatment here: some 19 received Ad26.COV2.S at low or high dose, single or two shots; roughly five received placebo; per-sample allocation not given. Samples came from day 63 after the first vaccine or placebo injection. An Ad26 vector was used to express Wuhan-strain SARS-CoV-2 spike as the vaccine. Measured with immunoSEQ multiplex PCR; TCRdb has only the in-frame clones, and not every one. The repertoire holds 350,000 to 450,000 clones, with 80% to 90% as singletons.

The receptor comes from a person aged 18-60 years who received the Ad26.COV2.S COVID-19 vaccine or a placebo. J is TRBJ1-3 and V is TRBV5-1; a possible D gene is TRBD1 (5 bases). The sample here was peripheral blood, taken in a trial of Ad26.COV2.S vaccine versus placebo. CDR3: CASSLVPSGRPLGGTIYF. DNA of the CDR3: TGCGCCAGCAGCTTGGTCCCCAGCGGGAGGCCCCTCGGGGGCACCATATATTTT.